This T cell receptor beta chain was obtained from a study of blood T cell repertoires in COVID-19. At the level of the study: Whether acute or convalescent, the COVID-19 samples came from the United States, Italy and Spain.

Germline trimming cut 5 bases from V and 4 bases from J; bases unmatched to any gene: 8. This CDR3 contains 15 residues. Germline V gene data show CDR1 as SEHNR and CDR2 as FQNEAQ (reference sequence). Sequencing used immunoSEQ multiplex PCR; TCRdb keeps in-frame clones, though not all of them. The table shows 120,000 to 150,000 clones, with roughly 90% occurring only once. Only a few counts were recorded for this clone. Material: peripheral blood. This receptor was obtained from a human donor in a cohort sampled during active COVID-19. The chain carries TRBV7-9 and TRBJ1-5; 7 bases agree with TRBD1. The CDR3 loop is CASSPGRGHNQPQHF. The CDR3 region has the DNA TGTGCCAGCAGCCCGGGTAGGGGGCATAATCAGCCCCAGCATTTT. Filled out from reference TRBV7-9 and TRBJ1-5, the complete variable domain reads DTGVSQNPRHKITKRGQNVTFRCDPISEHNRLYWYRQTLGQGPEFLTYFQNEAQLEKSRLLSDRFSAERPKGSFSTLEIQRTEQGDSAMYLCASSPGRGHNQPQHFGDGTRLSIL.